Below are 22 T cell receptor beta chains sequenced from a single sample in a study of Graves' ophthalmopathy and Graves' hyperthyroidism. Amplification of the TCR beta CDR3 regions used RNA transcripts (as template). Second-round multiplex PCR came after first-round RT-PCR with HTBI primers. TCRdb reprocessed the multiplex PCR reads with MiXCR, giving one entry per CDR3 protein. The sample holds 350,000 to 400,000 distinct CDR3 sequences; 15% to 19% are singletons and the top ten take 5.5% to 8%. Sequencing was done on a sample of peripheral blood. These receptors originate from a woman between 18 and 29 years old with stable Graves' hyperthyroidism.

This clonotype has a count of ten or more. The chain has TRBV7-9 and TRBJ1-1; the D is unclear. V was shortened by 7 bases and J by 8 bases, with 14 bases between the two germline ends. Germline CDR1 and CDR2: SEHNR and FQNEAQ (reference sequence). The CDR3 consists of 12 residues. The CDR3 DNA is TGTGCCAGCACACTCGGACCCCTGGAAGCTTTCTTT. Its protein product is CASTLGPLEAFF.

The rearrangement uses TRBV4-1 and TRBJ1-1; 7 positions match TRBD1. The CDR3 runs 16 residues. Germline loops: CDR1 MGHRA, CDR2 YSYEKL. Germline trimming cut 6 bases from V and 3 bases from J; bases unmatched to any gene: 13. As DNA, the CDR3 is TGCGCCAGCAGACTTAACACCGGGACAGCAGACACTGAAGCTTTCTTT. Amino acids: CASRLNTGTADTEAFF.

This clonotype was counted many times. This rearrangement joins TRBV6-2 or TRBV6-3 to TRBJ2-5; 10 bases agree with TRBD2. J gave up 1 base and V 8 bases, and 13 bases lay outside the gene matches. The CDR3 consists of 17 residues. CDR1 and CDR2 (germline): MNHEY, SVGEGT. CDR3: CASHQKAGGSAQETQYF. Here the CDR3 DNA reads TGTGCCAGCCATCAAAAAGCGGGGGGGAGCGCCCAAGAGACCCAGTACTTC.

This clonotype was seen repeatedly, ten times or more. The chain uses TRBV6-1 and TRBJ2-7, with D unresolved. The CDR3 contains 13 residues. Germline V gene data show CDR1 as MNHNS and CDR2 as SASEGT. Trimming removed 6 bases from V and 5 bases from J, with 14 bases in between. CDR3 in DNA: TGTGCCAGCAGCCTTATTCACAGAAACGAGCAGTACTTC. Amino acid sequence: CASSLIHRNEQYF.

The chain couples TRBV6-1 to TRBJ1-2; tentatively, D is TRBD1 (5 bases). The germline V and J ends were trimmed by 2 bases and 9 bases, with 16 bases remaining between them. CDR1 is MNHNS, CDR2 SASEGT, per germline. The CDR3 consists of 14 residues. The CDR3 loop reads CASSETGRLSCYTF. The CDR3, as DNA: TGTGCCAGCAGTGAAACGGGGCGCTTGAGCTGCTACACCTTC.

The chain links TRBV27 to TRBJ1-2; D remains ambiguous. The V gene's germline CDR1 is MNHEY and CDR2 SMNVEV (reference sequence). Deletions cut 2 bases from V and 8 bases from J, with 12 bases between. The CDR3 contains 13 residues. DNA for the CDR3: TGTGCCAGCAGTTTAAGCAGAAATGGGGGCTACACCTTC. This translates into CASSLSRNGGYTF.

This clonotype was seen ten or more times. The chain links TRBV5-1 to TRBJ1-2, with 8 bases fitting TRBD1. The V gene end was trimmed by 1 base and the J gene end by 4 bases; junction bases not matched to a gene: 3. The germline gives CDR1 SGHRS, CDR2 YFSETQ. The CDR3 is made up of 14 amino acids. The CDR3 DNA reads TGCGCCAGCAGCTTGAGGGGACAGGCCTATGGCTACACCTTC. Translated, it gives CASSLRGQAYGYTF.

This chain links TRBV4-3 with TRBJ1-6; perhaps TRBD1 as D (5 bases). Germline V CDR1 and CDR2: LGHNA, YSLEER. Deletions cut 0 bases from V and 7 bases from J, with 13 bases between. CDR3 length: 16 residues. In DNA, the CDR3 is TGCGCCAGCAGCCAAGATGTGAGACAGACAAATTCACCCCTCCACTTT. Translating gives CASSQDVRQTNSPLHF.

This clonotype appeared many times. This clone may be a read error of a much larger clone one base away. The chain carries TRBV27 and TRBJ1-5; no clear D. The CDR3 length is 13 residues. In germline, CDR1 is MNHEY, CDR2 SMNVEV (reference sequence). Trimming left V 3 bases short and J 2 bases short, with 5 bases between. The CDR3 sequence is CASSFGRNQPQHF. The DNA of the CDR3 is TGTGCCAGCAGTTTTGGCCGCAATCAGCCCCAGCATTTT.

This clonotype was observed many times. The V call is TRBV6-2 or TRBV6-3, the J call TRBJ2-7, with 7 bases fitting TRBD2. CDR1 is MNHEY, CDR2 SVGEGT, per germline. The CDR3 consists of 14 residues. V was clipped by 6 bases and J by 3 bases; unmatched bases: 8. The CDR3 protein is CASRDPSGDYEQYF. The CDR3 DNA is TGTGCCAGCAGAGACCCTAGCGGAGACTACGAGCAGTACTTC.

This clonotype appeared a few times. The chain recombines TRBV25-1 with TRBJ2-7, with D hard to call. Germline V gives CDR1 MGHDK, CDR2 SYGVNS. This CDR3 has 15 amino acids. Trimming left V 3 bases short and J 6 bases short, with 18 bases between. The CDR3 DNA reads TGTGCCAGCAGTGATTCACCCGCCGGCCGAGCCGAGCAGTACTTC. Translating it yields CASSDSPAGRAEQYF.

In its sample, this clonotype was seen many times. This rearrangement joins TRBV27 to TRBJ1-1; D call uncertain. There are 14 residues in the CDR3. Germline CDR1 reads MNHEY; CDR2 reads SMNVEV (reference sequence). V dropped 6 bases and J dropped 1 base, with 12 bases sitting between them. CDR3 bases: TGTGCCAGCAGACTCGGATGGGCGAACACTGAAGCTTTCTTT. Translating gives CASRLGWANTEAFF.

Concerning this clonotype itself: Since a much larger clone is just one base distant, this may be a read error. A read error is likely, as this CDR3 ends without the conserved phenylalanine or tryptophan. The chain carries TRBV19 and TRBJ1-1, with 7 bases aligning to TRBD1. Germline values: CDR1 LNHDA, CDR2 SQIVND (reference sequence). CDR3 size: 14 residues. Trimming at V came to 6 bases and at J to 4 bases, leaving 8 bases not matched to a gene. The CDR3 loop is CASSPGGLGTEAFV. CDR3 bases: TGTGCCAGTAGCCCAGGGGGATTGGGCACTGAAGCTTTCGTT.

V gene TRBV6-2 or TRBV6-3 combines with J gene TRBJ2-7; D gene unclear. CDR1 and CDR2 from the germline V gene are MNHEY and SVGEGT. The CDR3 covers 12 residues. V was shortened by 2 bases and J by 4 bases, with 6 bases between the two germline ends. For the CDR3, the DNA is TGTGCCAGCAGTTACGCGTGGTACGAGCAGTACTTC. It is translated as CASSYAWYEQYF.

Points on this clonotype: Just one base apart from a much larger clone, this may be a read error. It is unclear where the CDR3 begins or ends on the DNA, so no DNA is shown, and the CDR3 is as TCRdb lists it. The chain has TRBV12-5 and TRBJ2-2; the D segment call TRBD1 is taken from the table without a DNA check. In germline, CDR1 is LGHNT, CDR2 FRNRAP. The CDR3 spans 15 amino acids, including both terminal residues. The CDR3 protein is CASGFGQGASGELCF.

This clonotype was found many times. This chain connects TRBV9 to TRBJ1-5, with 8 bases fitting TRBD1. V lost 3 bases, J lost 4 bases, and 3 bases stayed unmatched. CDR1 and CDR2 (germline): SGDLS, YYNGEE. The CDR3 runs to 14 residues. CDR3 sequence: CASSEGTGNQPQHF. DNA of the CDR3: TGTGCCAGCAGCGAGGGGACAGGTAATCAGCCCCAGCATTTT.

Ten or more counts support this clonotype. V is TRBV29-1 and J is TRBJ1-1; TRBD1 matches at 8 bases. The CDR3 sequence is 12 residues long. The germline V gene has CDR1 SQVTM and CDR2 ANQGSEA. Trimming at V came to 7 bases and at J to 4 bases, leaving 5 bases not matched to a gene. The DNA for the CDR3 is TGCAGCGGCAGGGGGCGAGGCACTGAAGCTTTCTTT. Translated, it gives CSGRGRGTEAFF.

This clonotype has ten or more counts. The chain joins TRBV11-2 to TRBJ1-5; a weak D match, TRBD1 (6 bases). CDR1 SGHAT and CDR2 FQNNGV come from the germline V gene. The CDR3 totals 15 residues. V was shortened by 5 bases and J by 4 bases, with 15 bases between the two germline ends. The CDR3 nucleotides read TGTGCCAGCAGCCCCGGGGACAATTATAATCAGCCCCAGCATTTT. This sequence encodes CASSPGDNYNQPQHF.

The chain couples TRBV6-2 or TRBV6-3 to TRBJ2-3, with 11 bases matching TRBD2. Per the germline V gene, CDR1 is MNHEY and CDR2 is SVGEGT. There are 18 residues in the CDR3. Unmatched junction bases numbered 16, after V lost 8 bases and J lost 3 bases. In nucleotides, the CDR3 is TGTGCCAGCTCCAAGAGGGCTATAGCGGGGGGGAGAACAGATACGCAGTATTTT. This codes for CASSKRAIAGGRTDTQYF.

This clonotype occurred many times. The chain couples TRBV28 to TRBJ1-6; a weak D match, TRBD1 (6 bases). V was clipped by 2 bases and J by 9 bases, with 11 bases between them. The CDR3 sequence is 14 residues long. Germline V gene lookup returns CDR1 MDHEN and CDR2 SYDVKM. This CDR3 is CASSLDRQGSPLHF. CDR3 DNA: TGTGCCAGCAGTTTAGACAGGCAGGGTTCACCCCTCCACTTT. The full variable domain, in which reference TRBV28 and TRBJ1-6 provide the parts outside the CDR3, is DVKVTQSSRYLVKRTGEKVFLECVQDMDHENMFWYRQDPGLGLRLIYFSYDVKMKEKGDIPEGYSVSREKKERFSLILESASTNQTSMYLCASSLDRQGSPLHFGNGTRLTVT.

Only a few counts were recorded for this clonotype. The rearrangement links TRBV5-1 to TRBJ1-3; possibly TRBD1 for D (6 bases). Germline V gene sequence: CDR1 SGHRS, CDR2 YFSETQ. The CDR3 covers 16 residues. Trimming removed 5 bases from V and 0 bases from J, with 15 bases in between. Written as DNA, the CDR3 is TGCGCCAGCAGTTATAATGGGGGGCTCTCTGGAAACACCATATATTTT. It translates to CASSYNGGLSGNTIYF.

In its sample, this clonotype was seen many times. The chain links TRBV7-8 to TRBJ2-5; a possible D gene is TRBD2 (6 bases). Germline CDR1 is SGHVS and CDR2 is FQNEAQ. V lost 5 bases, J lost 6 bases, and 13 bases lay in between. This CDR3 is built from 13 residues. The CDR3 DNA sequence: TGTGCCAGCAGCCAGGGACTGCGGAAGACCCAGTACTTC. Protein sequence: CASSQGLRKTQYF.